The clone carrying this TCR beta chain occurred once. The antigen is unknown. Separate from the approximately 670-subject first cohort was the 120-subject validation cohort, to which the donors belonged. This specimen belongs to a study of cytomegalovirus exposure and HLA in healthy donors. Overall study findings and caveats: Among TCR beta chains, those listed as cytomegalovirus-associated numbered around 160. Most TCRs appeared rarely, but some public TCRs recurred in many donors. Three of the chains that were CMV-associated were confirmed in vitro to be specific for CMV antigens.

Only in-frame clones appear in the TCRdb table, and some are missing; sequencing was by immunoSEQ multiplex PCR. In the table there are hundreds of thousands of clones, roughly nine tenths of which are singletons. With V trimmed by 2 bases and J by 3 bases, 0 bases remained unmatched. This CDR3 is built from 13 residues. CDR1 is SGHRS, CDR2 YFSETQ, per germline. This sequence was found in a young man in good health and CMV-seropositive. The chain is built from TRBV5-1 and TRBJ1-1; 8 bases map to TRBD1. The sample taken for sequencing was PBMCs. The CDR3 DNA sequence: TGCGCCAGCAGCTTACAGGGGGACACTGAAGCTTTCTTT. Translation: CASSLQGDTEAFF.